This TCR beta chain was sequenced for a study of blood T cell repertoires in COVID-19 (dated by TCRdb to the early 2020s). Regarding the complete study: Samples covering the acute and convalescent phases of COVID-19 were provided by collaborators in the United States, Italy and Spain. A de-identified subject ID, COVID-19 status, age in years and sex were almost always included in the sample metadata. The samples were drawn from the first 160 participants of the ongoing ImmuneRACE study and from 950 to 1,500 subjects provided by 6 global collaborators. The material from the prospective study consisted of cDNA or gDNA derived from T cells, B-cell-depleted T cells, or PBMCs. Subjects who had been exposed to COVID-19, were actively infected with it, or had recovered from it provided the deeply sampled blood TCRbeta repertoires that made up the dataset. Where HLA class I and class II types were available, the types were taken from metadata supplied by the sample provider, not from assay-based typing. The repertoires were made available in a free public database intended to serve as a resource for research on the immune response to SARS-CoV-2.

The paper's findings and limits, for the study overall: Clinical and demographic metadata were provided uncurated, with the amount varying by source and participant.

From its cysteine to its phenylalanine, the CDR3 spans 19 amino acids. The DNA shown is the 57-base CDR3, in frame from base 1. According to the germline V gene (reference sequence), CDR1 reads LGHDT and CDR2 reads YNNKEL. The junction shows trimming of 0 bases on V and 1 base on J, and the gene matches do not reach 10 bases of it. Concerning this clone: Its antigen has not been determined. Base quality data are lacking; no much larger clone is found one base away.

TCRbeta CDR3 regions were amplified from genomic DNA by means of the immunoSEQ Assay, a bias-controlled multiplex PCR. In the paper's pipeline: The number of nucleated cells in each sample was estimated from the amplification of reference gene primers within the assay. Sequence reads were collapsed and filtered to measure the absolute abundance of every unique TCRbeta CDR3 rearrangement. For each sample, productive Simpson clonality was calculated as the square root of Simpson's diversity index across productive rearrangements. TCRdb holds this immuneACCESS table with in-frame rearrangements only. Some clones are missing; in checked studies, unresolved V genes explain under half, and the rest has no known cause. That table furnishes V, J and clone size, whereas the DNA furnished D and trimming. In all, the sample holds around 180,000 clones, and around 72% of those were seen once. Together, the top ten hold around 3% of the sample.

The collaborating institutions used their own protocols to collect whole blood in K2EDTA tubes. Collaborator samples were shipped for TCRbeta analysis as frozen whole blood, isolated PBMCs, or DNA extracted from either sample type. This TCR derives from an elderly woman with acute or convalescent COVID-19. The rearranged chain carries TRBV3-1 (or the pseudogene TRBV3-2) and TRBJ2-3, with 10 junctional bases fitting TRBD2. The sequencing sample was made of peripheral blood. The CDR3 region reads CASSQEGLASTVGTDTQYF. The DNA sequence is given as TGTGCCAGCAGCCAAGAGGGACTAGCGTCAACGGTGGGCACAGATACGCAGTATTTT.